This paragraph covers one TCR beta chain sequence. The antigen is unknown. Documented time point: pretreatment peripheral blood. The table came from immunoSEQ multiplex PCR; TCRdb's copy has only in-frame clones and leaves some out. The table lists roughly 43,000 clones, around 82% of them singletons. The data originate from a study of PD-L1 blockade in urothelial cancer. Study summary: Per blood sample, T cells had a median of 141,255. Study observations and caveats: Patients with below-median pretreatment blood clonality survived longer.

Sequenced here: PBMCs, sampled around atezolizumab (anti-PD-L1) treatment. The TCR was taken from a man aged 60 to 69 with urothelial cancer.

CDR3 in amino acids: CASSQGANTEAFF. The CDR3 DNA reads TGTGCCAGCTCACAGGGGGCGAACACTGAAGCTTTCTTT. The chain has TRBV18 and TRBJ1-1; 7 bases are shared with TRBD1. Trimming took 4 bases from V and 1 from J; bases not matched to a gene: 0. CDR1 KGHSH and CDR2 LQKENI come from the germline V gene. The CDR3 totals 13 residues.